This entry features one TCR beta chain sequence. The antigen is not known. The data were obtained in a study of T cell responses to AZD1222 COVID-19 vaccine. Study context: Second-dose recipients at about 4 or about 12 weeks were treated as one pooled group.

Profiling relied on immunoSEQ multiplex PCR, and the TCRdb table lists in-frame clones only, not all of them. The table lists 130,000 to 150,000 clones, 90% to 95% of them singletons. Study-level findings and limits: All repertoire sampling was performed exclusively after the peak T cell response.

V trimming: 7 bases; J trimming: 8 bases; junction bases outside the gene matches: 8. The CDR3 runs to 13 residues. Germline CDR1 SQVTM, CDR2 ANQGSEA. Sequenced here: peripheral blood, sampled on day 0 of AZD1222 vaccination. This rearrangement joins TRBV29-1 to TRBJ1-6; 7 nucleotides align to TRBD1. The TCR comes from an adult in good health. CDR3: CSAQDRADSPLHF. As DNA, the CDR3 is TGCAGCGCCCAAGACAGGGCGGATTCACCCCTCCACTTT.